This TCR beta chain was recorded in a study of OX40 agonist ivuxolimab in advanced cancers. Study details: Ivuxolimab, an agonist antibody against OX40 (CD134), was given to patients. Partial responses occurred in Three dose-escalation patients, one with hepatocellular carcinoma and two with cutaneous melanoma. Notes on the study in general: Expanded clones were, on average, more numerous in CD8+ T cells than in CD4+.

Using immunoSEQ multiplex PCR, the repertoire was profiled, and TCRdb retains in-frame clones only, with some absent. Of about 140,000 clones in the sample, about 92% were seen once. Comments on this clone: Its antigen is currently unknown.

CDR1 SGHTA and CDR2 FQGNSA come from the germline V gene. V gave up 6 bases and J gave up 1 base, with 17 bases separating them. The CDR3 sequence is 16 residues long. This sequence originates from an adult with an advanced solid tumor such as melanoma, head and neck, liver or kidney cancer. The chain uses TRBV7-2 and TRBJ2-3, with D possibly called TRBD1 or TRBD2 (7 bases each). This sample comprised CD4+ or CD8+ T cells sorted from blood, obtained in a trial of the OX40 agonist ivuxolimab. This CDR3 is CASSQSGGARTDTQYF. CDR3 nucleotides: TGTGCCAGCAGTCAGTCAGGGGGGGCCCGCACAGATACGCAGTATTTT.